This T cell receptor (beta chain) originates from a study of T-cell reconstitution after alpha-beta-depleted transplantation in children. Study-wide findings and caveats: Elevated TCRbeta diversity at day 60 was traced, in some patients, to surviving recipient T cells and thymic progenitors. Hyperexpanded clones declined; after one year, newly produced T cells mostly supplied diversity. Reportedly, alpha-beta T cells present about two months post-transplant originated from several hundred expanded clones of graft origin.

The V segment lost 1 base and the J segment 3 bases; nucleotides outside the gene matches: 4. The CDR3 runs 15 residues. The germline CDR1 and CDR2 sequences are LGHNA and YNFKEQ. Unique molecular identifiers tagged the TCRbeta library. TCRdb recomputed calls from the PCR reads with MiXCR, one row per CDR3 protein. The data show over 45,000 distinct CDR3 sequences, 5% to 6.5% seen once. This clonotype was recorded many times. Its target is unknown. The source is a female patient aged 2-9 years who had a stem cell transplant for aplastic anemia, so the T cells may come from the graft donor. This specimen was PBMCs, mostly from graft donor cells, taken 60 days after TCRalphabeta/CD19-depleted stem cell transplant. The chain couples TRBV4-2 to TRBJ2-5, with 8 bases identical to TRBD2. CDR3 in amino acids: CASSQVFSGEETQYF. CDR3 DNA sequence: TGTGCCAGCAGCCAAGTTTTTAGCGGGGAAGAGACCCAGTACTTC.